The 7 T cell receptor beta chains reported below all come from one sample, sequenced in a study of untreated major depressive disorder. The study's findings and limits: Depressed patients' CD4+ T cells carried increased TRBV05-01 (Vbeta 5.1) usage versus control CD4+ T cells.

Produced via immunoSEQ multiplex PCR; TCRdb's table is partial and in-frame only. The table records around 13,000 clones, around 90% of them present only once. These receptors lack a known antigen. The sequenced sample consisted of CD4+ T cells from PBMCs. All receptors come from a man aged 25-45 years with major depressive disorder.

V gene TRBV10-3 combines with J gene TRBJ1-2; D is undetermined. The germline CDR1 and CDR2 sequences are ENHRY and SYGVKD. Trimming took off 2 bases at V and 3 bases at J, with 4 bases between the two ends. This CDR3 has 12 residues. In DNA, the CDR3 is TGTGCCATCAGTGAGGCGGACTATGGCTACACCTTC. It specifies CAISEADYGYTF.

This chain links TRBV28 with TRBJ2-5; weak D call: TRBD1 (5 bases). This CDR3 has 11 residues. Germline V lookup: CDR1 MDHEN, CDR2 SYDVKM. V was cut by 6 bases and J by 3 bases, with 5 bases left in between. DNA for the CDR3: TGTGCCAGCAGGACAGAAGAGACCCAGTACTTC. Translation: CASRTEETQYF.

J is TRBJ1-4 and V is TRBV9; 8 positions agree with TRBD1. V gave up 0 bases and J gave up 5 bases; unmatched junction bases: 3. Germline V lookup: CDR1 SGDLS, CDR2 YYNGEE. This CDR3 contains 15 residues. CDR3 amino acids: CASSVGTGSNEKLFF. The CDR3 DNA reads as TGTGCCAGCAGCGTAGGGACAGGGTCAAATGAAAAACTGTTTTTT.

This clone was picked up a small number of times. The V call is TRBV6-5, the J call TRBJ2-2, with TRBD1 as a possible D gene (6 bases). Per the germline V gene, CDR1 is MNHEY and CDR2 is SVGAGI. With 7 bases removed from V and 4 bases from J, the gap between germline ends came to 13 bases. This CDR3 comprises 14 residues. The CDR3 protein is CASTFDRLTGELFF. The CDR3 DNA follows: TGTGCCAGCACCTTTGACAGGCTCACCGGGGAGCTGTTTTTT.

The chain couples TRBV9 to TRBJ2-7, with D possibly matching TRBD2 (5 bases). CDR3 length equals 15 residues. The ends were cut back, 3 bases at V and 0 bases at J, with 13 bases in the middle. Germline assignment: CDR1 SGDLS and CDR2 YYNGEE. This chain's CDR3 is CASSGGSTSSYEQYF. The DNA for the CDR3 is TGTGCCAGCAGCGGAGGGAGTACGAGCTCCTACGAGCAGTACTTC.

This chain links TRBV4-2 with TRBJ2-7; TRBD1 agrees at 9 bases. The V gene end was trimmed by 3 bases and the J gene end by 3 bases; junction bases not matched to a gene: 12. From germline, CDR1 is LGHNA and CDR2 YNFKEQ. This CDR3 contains 17 residues. The CDR3 nucleotides read TGTGCCAGCAGCCAGGGATCCCCGGGACAGGGCTTCTACGAGCAGTACTTC. Its protein product is CASSQGSPGQGFYEQYF.

This clone was seen only once. The chain links TRBV11-3 to TRBJ2-6; TRBD1 or TRBD2 may be the D gene (5 bases each). V was trimmed by 7 bases and J by 0 bases, leaving 16 bases between them. The CDR3 has 17 residues. Germline V gene lookup returns CDR1 SGHNT and CDR2 YENEEA. The CDR3 DNA follows: TGTGCCAGCAATAGAATTGGGGGTTCCTCTGGGGCCAACGTCCTGACTTTC. This codes for CASNRIGGSSGANVLTF.